This T cell receptor beta chain was documented in a study of T cell repertoires in cytomegalovirus infection. Across the study: Public TCR beta signatures indicated both CMV infection and matching HLA type.

TCRdb re-derived calls from the reads in MiXCR, one entry per CDR3 protein. The data hold 740,000 or so distinct CDR3 sequences, with about a third observed a single time. Germline CDR1 SGHDT, CDR2 YYEEEE. The CDR3 loop spans 11 amino acids. Regarding the study as a whole: HLA-C-restricted, CMV-specific TCR beta clonotypes were dominant ex vivo.

For this clonotype: Its antigen is unidentified. Its ends do not fully match the called genes, so a read error is possible.

The source material was PBMCs. This chain joins TRBV5-6 and TRBJ2-7; the D call may be TRBD1 or TRBD2 (5 bases each). This receptor was obtained from a human donor in good health (CMV status not recorded). Some clones in this sample may be carry-over from other donors' samples. The CDR3 nucleotides are TGTGCCCGCAGCTTAGGGGACCGGTGGTACTTC. It encodes CARSLGDRWYF.